This T cell receptor (beta chain) was profiled in a study of T cell responses to AZD1222 COVID-19 vaccine. The table came from immunoSEQ multiplex PCR; TCRdb's copy has only in-frame clones and leaves some out. Here the sample spans some 130,000 clones, roughly 84% being singletons. The CDR3 totals 16 residues. The germline CDR1 and CDR2 sequences are SGHDN and FVKESK. V was cut by 4 bases and J by 0 bases, with 13 bases left in between. This clonotype was obtained from an adult in good health. The sequences come from peripheral blood, collected on day 0 of AZD1222 vaccination. The chain couples TRBV14 to TRBJ2-1; D remains ambiguous. CDR3 residues: CASSRLDARSYNEQFF. The CDR3 bases are TGTGCCAGCAGCCGACTCGATGCTCGCTCCTACAATGAGCAGTTCTTC.